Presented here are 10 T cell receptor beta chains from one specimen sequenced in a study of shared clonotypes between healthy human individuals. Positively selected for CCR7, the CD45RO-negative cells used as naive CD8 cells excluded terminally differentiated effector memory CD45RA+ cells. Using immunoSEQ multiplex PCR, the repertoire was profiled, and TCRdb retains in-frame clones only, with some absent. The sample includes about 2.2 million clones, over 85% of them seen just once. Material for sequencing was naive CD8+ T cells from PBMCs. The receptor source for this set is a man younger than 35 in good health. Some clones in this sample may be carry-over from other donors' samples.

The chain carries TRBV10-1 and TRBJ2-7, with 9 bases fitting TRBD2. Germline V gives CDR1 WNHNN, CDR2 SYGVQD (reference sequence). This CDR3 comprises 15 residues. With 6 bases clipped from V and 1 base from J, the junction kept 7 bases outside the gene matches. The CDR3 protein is CASSDSGRPSYEQYF. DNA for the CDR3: TGCGCCAGCAGCGACAGCGGGAGGCCGTCCTACGAGCAGTACTTC.

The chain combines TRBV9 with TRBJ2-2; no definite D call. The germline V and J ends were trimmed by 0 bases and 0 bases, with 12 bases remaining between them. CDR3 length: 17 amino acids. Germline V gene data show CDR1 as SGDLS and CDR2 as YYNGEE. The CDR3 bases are TGTGCCAGCAGCGTAGTAAGATCGACCGCGAACACCGGGGAGCTGTTTTTT. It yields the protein CASSVVRSTANTGELFF.

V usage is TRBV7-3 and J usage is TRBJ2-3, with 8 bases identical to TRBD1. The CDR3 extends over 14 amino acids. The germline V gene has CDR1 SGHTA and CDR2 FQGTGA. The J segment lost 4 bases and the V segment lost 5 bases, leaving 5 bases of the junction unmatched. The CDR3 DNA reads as TGTGCCAGCAGCCACGGACAGGGTTCAGATACGCAGTATTTT. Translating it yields CASSHGQGSDTQYF.

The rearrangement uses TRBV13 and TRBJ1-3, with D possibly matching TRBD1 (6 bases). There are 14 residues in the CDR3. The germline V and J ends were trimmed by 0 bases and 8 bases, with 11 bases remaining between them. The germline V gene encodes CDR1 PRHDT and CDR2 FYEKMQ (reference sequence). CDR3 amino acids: CASSLGSQGYTIYF. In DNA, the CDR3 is TGTGCCAGCAGCTTAGGGTCACAGGGTTACACCATATATTTT.

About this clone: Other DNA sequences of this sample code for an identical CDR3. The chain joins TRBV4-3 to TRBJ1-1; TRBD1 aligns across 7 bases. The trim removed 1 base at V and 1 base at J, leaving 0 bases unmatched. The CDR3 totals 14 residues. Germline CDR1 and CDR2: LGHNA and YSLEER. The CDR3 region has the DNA TGCGCCAGCAGCCAAGGACAGGGGAACACTGAAGCTTTCTTT. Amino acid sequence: CASSQGQGNTEAFF.

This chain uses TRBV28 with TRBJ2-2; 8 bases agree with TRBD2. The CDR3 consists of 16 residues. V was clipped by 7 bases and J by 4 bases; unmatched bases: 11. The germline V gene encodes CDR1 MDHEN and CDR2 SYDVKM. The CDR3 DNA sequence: TGTGCCAGCACGCGAGGAACGGGAGGGGTCACCGGGGAGCTGTTTTTT. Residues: CASTRGTGGVTGELFF.

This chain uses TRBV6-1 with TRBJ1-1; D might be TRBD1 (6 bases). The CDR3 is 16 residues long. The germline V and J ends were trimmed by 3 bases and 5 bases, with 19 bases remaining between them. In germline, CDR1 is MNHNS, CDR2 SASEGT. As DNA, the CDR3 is TGTGCCAGCAGTGACTACCCCGGGGCGAGGGGGACTGAAGCTTTCTTT. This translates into CASSDYPGARGTEAFF.

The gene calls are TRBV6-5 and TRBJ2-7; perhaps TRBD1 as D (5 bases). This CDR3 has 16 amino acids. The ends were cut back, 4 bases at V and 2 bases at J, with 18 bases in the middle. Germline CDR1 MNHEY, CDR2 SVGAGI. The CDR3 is CASSSLGPRGTYEQYF. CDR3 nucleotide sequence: TGTGCCAGCAGTTCCTTGGGGCCCCGAGGAACCTACGAGCAGTACTTC.

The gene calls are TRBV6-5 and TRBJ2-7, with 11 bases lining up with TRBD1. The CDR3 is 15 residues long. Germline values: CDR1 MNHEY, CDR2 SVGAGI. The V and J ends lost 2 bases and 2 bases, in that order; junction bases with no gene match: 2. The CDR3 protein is CASSYRGQGAYEQYF. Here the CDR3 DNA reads TGTGCCAGCAGTTACCGGGGACAGGGGGCCTACGAGCAGTACTTC.

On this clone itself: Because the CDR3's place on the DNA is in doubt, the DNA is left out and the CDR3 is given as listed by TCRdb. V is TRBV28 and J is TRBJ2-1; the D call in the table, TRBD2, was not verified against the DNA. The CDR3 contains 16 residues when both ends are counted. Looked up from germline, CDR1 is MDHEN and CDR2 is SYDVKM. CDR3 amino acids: CASSLGVAGGISRKIF.